The clone carrying this TCR beta chain has a handful of counts. The data were obtained in a study of blood T cell repertoires in COVID-19. Looked up from germline, CDR1 is DFQATT and CDR2 is SNEGSKA (reference sequence). V lost 3 bases and J lost 0, with 8 bases in between. The CDR3 contains 14 residues. Sequenced by immunoSEQ multiplex PCR; TCRdb stores in-frame clones only, minus some. This repertoire shows over 250,000 clones, about nine tenths found once; its top ten account for 1% to 1.3%. Those enrolled, adults aged about 18 to 95 years, came from 24 US areas. The sample consisted of PBMCs or T cells enriched from blood (not recorded which). This sequence originates from a woman in her thirties who had recovered from COVID-19. The rearrangement joins TRBV20-1 to TRBJ2-2; D unresolved. CDR3 DNA sequence: TGCAGTGCTAGTAACGCGGCGAACACCGGGGAGCTGTTTTTT. Protein product: CSASNAANTGELFF.